The sequence of this T cell receptor (beta chain) was determined in a study of blood T cell repertoires in COVID-19. Overall study context: PBMCs, B-cell-depleted T cells, or T cells were the source of the cDNA or gDNA that made up the material.

As processed by the authors: Reference gene primer amplification yielded estimated nucleated cell counts. Method: immunoSEQ multiplex PCR; TCRdb's copy keeps in-frame clones and lacks some. V, J and clone size are taken as reported in that table, and D and trimming were inferred from the DNA itself. This sample has under 45,000 clones; 88% occur once, and the top ten carry around 14%. This CDR3 has 18 amino acids. J was trimmed by 5 bases and V by 3 bases; bases with no gene match: 15. CDR1 is LNHDA, CDR2 SQIVND, per germline (reference sequence). The sequenced sample consisted of peripheral blood. V and J are TRBV19 and TRBJ2-5; 10 bases fit TRBD2. This TCR derives from a man between 60 and 75 years old with active COVID-19. In DNA, the CDR3 is TGTGCCAGTAGTATTGCTAGCGGGAGTCAGTCTTCTTTGGAGACCCAGTACTTC. Its translation: CASSIASGSQSSLETQYF. The full variable domain, completed using reference TRBV19 and TRBJ2-5, is DGGITQSPKYLFRKEGQNVTLSCEQNLNHDAMYWYRQDPGQGLRLIYYSQIVNDFQKGDIAEGYSVSREKKESFPLTVTSAQKNPTAFYLCASSIASGSQSSLETQYFGPGTRLLVL.